This T cell receptor (beta chain) was identified in a study of CD8+ T cells in alopecia areata. CDR3 size: 15 residues. The V and J ends lost 10 bases and 1 base, in that order; junction bases with no gene match: 5. Per the germline V gene, CDR1 is ENHRY and CDR2 is SYGVKD. Extracted from the samples, RNA was reverse transcribed into cDNA to serve as the sequencing template. This table comes from immunoSEQ multiplex PCR, and its TCRdb copy is limited to in-frame clones, with some not included. In the table there are 150,000 to 200,000 clones, 50% to 60% of which are singletons. Specified treatment: oral pan-JAK inhibitor, 5-10 mg twice daily. Researchers took lesional scalp punch biopsies and peripheral blood from people who were alopecia areata patients.

The clonotype was recovered from a human donor with alopecia areata. The chain is built from TRBV10-3 and TRBJ2-3; 13 bases match TRBD2. This sample comprised CD4+ T cells sorted from blood, obtained at week 4, from a patient treated with tofacitinib. CDR3 DNA sequence: TGTGCCACTACTGGGACTAGCGGGGGCACAGATACGCAGTATTTT. Its translation: CATTGTSGGTDTQYF.